This TCR beta chain was documented in a study of cytomegalovirus exposure and HLA in healthy donors (dated by TCRdb to the late 2010s). Concerning the study at large: The approximately 710 repertoires of the first cohort and the approximately 130 validation repertoires were produced on the same platform, according to a later analysis. The study combined high-throughput TCR immunosequencing, statistical association of individual TCRs with disease status, and machine learning to predict cytomegalovirus infection status. The aim of the study was to test whether cataloging public T cell receptors could identify signatures of past pathogen exposure. In addition to the first cohort of approximately 670 subjects, a separate validation cohort of 100 to 150 different subjects was used. What the authors observed across the whole study: A later analysis had no HLA typing for the validation cohort, so co-occurrence there was scored across all 130 or so repertoires. The classifier was reported to diagnose cytomegalovirus status with high specificity and sensitivity in both the original and validation cohorts. According to the authors, the approach could potentially be generalized to other disease states and immunological phenotypes. A total of 150 or so TCR beta chains were listed by the study as associated with cytomegalovirus. A later analysis found that TCRs clustered in the first cohort also tended to co-occur in the roughly 110 validation repertoires, with 90% to 95% of cluster scores above 0. A few of the identified cytomegalovirus-associated TCR beta chains were confirmed in vitro to be specific for cytomegalovirus antigens. Across donors, most TCR sequences were observed very rarely, whereas some public TCRs were present in many individuals.

The CDR1 and CDR2 encoded by the germline V gene are SNHLY and FYNNEI. Spanning cysteine to phenylalanine, the CDR3 consists of 15 amino acids. CDR3 DNA is the only sequence kept; it has 45 bases, read in frame from the first base. V drops 6 bases and J drops 3 bases, leaving 18 bases in between. About this clone itself: Its recognized antigen is unknown. No much larger clone is present one base from it, and per-base qualities are unavailable.

Libraries were constructed by the immunoSEQ multiplex PCR assay. The paper's data handling went like this. To diagnose cytomegalovirus status from the catalog of TCR beta chain sequences, a statistical classification framework was built. The table comes from immuneACCESS by way of TCRdb, which keeps in-frame sequences with V and J called. Part of the clones is missing from these tables; in studies checked, under half for an unresolved V gene and the rest for unknown reasons. V and J calls and clone size are given by that table; D and trimming were obtained from the DNA. The sample table holds approximately 150,000 clones, of which 85% to 90% were seen once. In total, the top ten clones hold 1.4% of the sample. Separate from the approximately 700-subject first cohort, the validation cohort of more than 90 subjects was the group to which the donors belonged.

Material for sequencing was PBMCs. This chain is built from TRBV2 and TRBJ2-7; the D gene is unclear. The clonotype comes from a woman aged 25 to 39 in good health and CMV-seronegative. At the DNA level, the sequence is TGTGCCAGCAGCATAAGGTTTTTAGCAAACTACGAGCAGTACTTC. Translated, it gives CASSIRFLANYEQYF.